Listed here is a single T cell receptor (beta chain). The antigen is unknown. V lost 0 bases to trimming and J lost 2 bases, with 8 bases between them. This CDR3 region has 15 residues. Germline V CDR1 and CDR2: LNHDA, SQIVND (reference sequence). The source of the sample is a study of shared clonotypes between healthy human individuals. Donors comprised healthy HIV-negative adults lacking recent acute infections or vaccinations. Notes on the study in general: In having few donors, the study represented limited genetic and exposure-history diversity. Sequencing depth was expected to affect clonotype sharing among donors.

PCR replicates from unsorted PBMC used approximately 0.3 ug DNA, and this amount was about 33,000 T cell genomes. The table came from immunoSEQ multiplex PCR; TCRdb's copy has only in-frame clones and leaves some out. Here the sample spans about half a million clones, 81% being singletons. The V call is TRBV19, the J call TRBJ1-3; D uncertain. This TCR was sampled from a woman aged 40 to 49 in good health. Some clones in this sample may be carry-over from other donors' samples. The sequencing sample was made of PBMCs. The CDR3 bases are TGTGCCAGTAGTATAGATCGGGGAACTGGAAACACCATATATTTT. This encodes CASSIDRGTGNTIYF. Drawing the rest from reference TRBV19 and TRBJ1-3, the complete variable domain is DGGITQSPKYLFRKEGQNVTLSCEQNLNHDAMYWYRQDPGQGLRLIYYSQIVNDFQKGDIAEGYSVSREKKESFPLTVTSAQKNPTAFYLCASSIDRGTGNTIYFGEGSWLTVV.